This T cell receptor (beta chain) was retrieved from a study of beta chain bispecific antibodies for T cell cancers. A single record per CDR3 protein comes from TCRdb applying MiXCR to the 5' RACE reads. This table has 20,000 to 25,000 distinct CDR3 sequences, around 2% appearing once. This clonotype was counted ten times or more. As yet, its antigen is unknown. Study outcomes and limitations: The TRBV12-3 share of total TRBV signal fell approximately 99% after anti-TRBV12 rather than anti-CD19 exposure. Most targeted TRBV signal came from the leukemia cell line cells, not normal T cells.

Blood mononuclear cells were expanded for 3 days using either OKT3 anti-CD3 antibody or CD3/CD28 beads. Bispecific antibody was added to about 5 x 10^4 normal T cells and about 5 x 10^4 target cells. V lost 7 bases and J 4 bases, leaving 16 bases between the germline ends. CDR3 length: 14 amino acids. The V gene's germline CDR1 is WSHSY and CDR2 SAAADI. This TCR was recovered from a human donor in good health. Some clones in this sample may be carry-over from other donors' samples. The chain uses TRBV10-2 and TRBJ1-1, with a tentative D call TRBD1 (6 bases). The input for sequencing was healthy donor T cells cultured with leukemia cells, taken from a culture containing a bispecific antibody targeting TCR Vbeta12. CDR3 loop: CASTRGRDVTEAFF. For the CDR3, the DNA is TGCGCCAGCACCAGGGGTCGGGATGTCACTGAAGCTTTCTTT.